Presented here are 6 T cell receptor beta chains from one specimen sequenced in a study of response to subunit inactivated influenza vaccine. From the RT-PCR reads, TCRdb called clonotypes with MiXCR, one entry per CDR3 protein. The repertoire holds hundreds of thousands of distinct CDR3 sequences, 13% to 15% seen once, with approximately 7.6% in the top ten. The sequenced sample was PBMCs from blood, obtained approximately 15 days before vaccination. The receptor set was obtained from a man aged 50 to 59 who received an inactivated influenza vaccine.

This clonotype has at least ten counts. V and J are TRBV3-1 and TRBJ2-1, with TRBD2 identical over 10 bases. Germline CDR1 LGHDT, CDR2 YNNKEL (reference sequence). The CDR3 consists of 16 residues. Trimming took 0 bases from V and 5 from J; bases not matched to a gene: 4. CDR3 sequence (DNA): TGTGCCAGCAGCCAAGATGTAGCGGGGGGCAACAATGAGCAGTTCTTC. This codes for CASSQDVAGGNNEQFF.

In its sample, this clonotype was seen a few times. V is TRBV7-2 and J is TRBJ2-5, with unresolved D. The CDR3 is made up of 15 amino acids. The germline CDR1 and CDR2 sequences are SGHTA and FQGNSA. V was pared by 5 bases and J by 5 bases, with 18 bases between. This CDR3 reads CASSPLSRAFETQYF. The CDR3 DNA sequence: TGTGCCAGCAGCCCCCTCTCTCGGGCCTTCGAGACCCAGTACTTC.

This clonotype was recorded many times. The V call is TRBV29-1, the J call TRBJ1-4; TRBD1 aligns across 10 bases. This CDR3 region has 15 residues. Germline CDR1 reads SQVTM; CDR2 reads ANQGSEA. V lost 6 bases and J lost 8; bases outside the gene matches: 12. The CDR3 loop is CSVRPPGTGDEKLFF. The CDR3 region has the DNA TGCAGCGTCCGGCCTCCCGGGACAGGGGACGAAAAACTGTTTTTT.

The chain recombines TRBV7-9 with TRBJ2-5; 14 nucleotides match TRBD2. The germline gives CDR1 SEHNR, CDR2 FQNEAQ (reference sequence). V dropped 5 bases and J dropped 3; count of bases not matched to a gene: 5. The CDR3 is 16 amino acids. CDR3 sequence reads: CASSAGTSGSEETQYF. In DNA, the CDR3 is TGTGCCAGCAGCGCGGGGACTAGCGGGAGCGAAGAGACCCAGTACTTC.

This clonotype was detected only a few times. The chain carries TRBV6-5 and TRBJ1-6, with unresolved D. The germline CDR1 and CDR2 sequences are MNHEY and SVGAGI. V was cut by 0 bases and J by 6 bases, with 12 bases left in between. This CDR3 contains 16 residues. The CDR3, as DNA: TGTGCCAGCAGTTACTCGAAATGGAGGGCTAATTCACCCCTCCACTTT. It encodes CASSYSKWRANSPLHF.

This clonotype has just a few counts. The CDR3 here is CASSVEASGSWEQYF. The CDR3 DNA reads TGTGCCAGCAGCGTGGAAGCTAGCGGGAGTTGGGAGCAGTACTTC. The chain has TRBV9 and TRBJ2-7, with 10 bases fitting TRBD2. Germline values: CDR1 SGDLS, CDR2 YYNGEE. This CDR3 region has 15 residues. With 2 bases clipped from V and 7 bases from J, the junction kept 9 bases outside the gene matches.